This record looks at one T cell receptor beta chain sequence and its context. The antigen is unknown. The study ran its PCR with 60 Vbeta and 13 Jbeta primers. The table came from immunoSEQ multiplex PCR; TCRdb's copy has only in-frame clones and leaves some out. The data show around 100,000 clones, with almost 80% seen just once and roughly 3.9% held by the top ten. These data originate in a study of cytomegalovirus exposure and HLA in healthy donors. Trimming took 4 bases from V and 6 from J, leaving 12 bases between them. Germline values: CDR1 MNHEY, CDR2 SMNVEV (reference sequence). The CDR3 spans 14 residues. Notes on the study in general: Roughly even sequencing depth across donors was the assumption behind the presence/absence analyses. Later analysis associated a missense DCLRE1C variant with TCR beta V- and J-gene trimming. In a later analysis, productive TCRs from donors in an Asian-associated ancestry cluster reportedly carried fewer N-insertions than the cohort mean. Association of approximately 18,000 TCR beta sequences with HLA alleles was found at 0.05 false discovery rate in a later analysis.

The receptor was derived from a man over 45 in good health and CMV-seropositive. The sequencing input was PBMCs. The chain employs TRBV27 and TRBJ2-2; tentative D call: TRBD1 (6 bases). This CDR3 reads CASSSNDRSGELFF. Written as DNA, the CDR3 is TGTGCCAGCAGTTCAAACGACAGGTCCGGGGAGCTGTTTTTT.